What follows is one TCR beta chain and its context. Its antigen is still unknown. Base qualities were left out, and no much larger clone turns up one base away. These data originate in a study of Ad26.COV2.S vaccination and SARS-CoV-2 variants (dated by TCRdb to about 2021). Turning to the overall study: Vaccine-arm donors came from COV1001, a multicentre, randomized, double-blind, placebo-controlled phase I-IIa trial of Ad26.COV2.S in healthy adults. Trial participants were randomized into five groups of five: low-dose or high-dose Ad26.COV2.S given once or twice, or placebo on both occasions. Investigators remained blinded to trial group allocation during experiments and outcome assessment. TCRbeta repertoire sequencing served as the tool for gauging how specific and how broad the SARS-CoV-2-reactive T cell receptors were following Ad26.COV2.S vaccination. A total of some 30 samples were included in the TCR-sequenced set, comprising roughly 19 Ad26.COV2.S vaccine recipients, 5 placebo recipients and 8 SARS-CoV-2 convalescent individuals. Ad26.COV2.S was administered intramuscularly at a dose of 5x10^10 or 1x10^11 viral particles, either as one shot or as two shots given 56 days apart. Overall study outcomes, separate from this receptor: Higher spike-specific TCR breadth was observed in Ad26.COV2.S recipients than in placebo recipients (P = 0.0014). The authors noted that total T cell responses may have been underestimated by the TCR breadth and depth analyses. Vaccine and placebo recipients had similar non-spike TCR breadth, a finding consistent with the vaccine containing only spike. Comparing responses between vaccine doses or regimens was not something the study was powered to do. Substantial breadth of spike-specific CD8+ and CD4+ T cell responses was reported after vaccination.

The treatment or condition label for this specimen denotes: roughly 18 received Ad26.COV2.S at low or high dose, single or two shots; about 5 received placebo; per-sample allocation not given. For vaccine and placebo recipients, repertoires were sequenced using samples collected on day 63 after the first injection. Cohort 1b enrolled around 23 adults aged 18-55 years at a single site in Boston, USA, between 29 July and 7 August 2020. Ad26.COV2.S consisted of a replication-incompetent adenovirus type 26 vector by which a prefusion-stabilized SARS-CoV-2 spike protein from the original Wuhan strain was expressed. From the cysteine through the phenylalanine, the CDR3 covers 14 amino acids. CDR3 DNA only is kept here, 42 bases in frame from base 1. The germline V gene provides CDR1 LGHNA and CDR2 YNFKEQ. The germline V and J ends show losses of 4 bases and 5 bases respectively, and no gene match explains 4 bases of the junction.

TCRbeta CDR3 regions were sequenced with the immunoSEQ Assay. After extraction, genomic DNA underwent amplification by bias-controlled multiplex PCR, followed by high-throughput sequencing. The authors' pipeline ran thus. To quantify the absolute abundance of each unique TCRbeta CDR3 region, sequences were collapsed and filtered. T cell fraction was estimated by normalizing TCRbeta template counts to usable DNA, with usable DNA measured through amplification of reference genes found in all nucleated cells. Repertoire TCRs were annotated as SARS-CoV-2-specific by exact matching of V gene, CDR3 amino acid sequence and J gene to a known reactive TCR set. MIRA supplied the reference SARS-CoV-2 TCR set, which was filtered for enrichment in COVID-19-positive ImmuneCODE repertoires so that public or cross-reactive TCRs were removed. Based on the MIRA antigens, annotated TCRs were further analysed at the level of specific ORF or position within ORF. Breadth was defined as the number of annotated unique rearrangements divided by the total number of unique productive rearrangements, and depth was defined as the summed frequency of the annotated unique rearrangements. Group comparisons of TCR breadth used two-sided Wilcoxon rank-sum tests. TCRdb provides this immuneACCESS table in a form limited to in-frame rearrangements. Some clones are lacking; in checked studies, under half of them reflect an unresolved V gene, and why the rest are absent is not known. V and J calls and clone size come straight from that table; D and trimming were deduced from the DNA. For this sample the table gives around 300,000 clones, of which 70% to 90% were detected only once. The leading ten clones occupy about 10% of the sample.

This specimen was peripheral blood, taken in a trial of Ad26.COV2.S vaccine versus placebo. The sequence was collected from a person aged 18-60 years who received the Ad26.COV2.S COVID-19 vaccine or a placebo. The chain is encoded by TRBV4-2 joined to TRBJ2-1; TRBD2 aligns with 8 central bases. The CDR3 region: CASSLPAGDNEQFF. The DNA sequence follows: TGTGCCAGCAGCCTTCCAGCGGGAGACAATGAGCAGTTCTTC.